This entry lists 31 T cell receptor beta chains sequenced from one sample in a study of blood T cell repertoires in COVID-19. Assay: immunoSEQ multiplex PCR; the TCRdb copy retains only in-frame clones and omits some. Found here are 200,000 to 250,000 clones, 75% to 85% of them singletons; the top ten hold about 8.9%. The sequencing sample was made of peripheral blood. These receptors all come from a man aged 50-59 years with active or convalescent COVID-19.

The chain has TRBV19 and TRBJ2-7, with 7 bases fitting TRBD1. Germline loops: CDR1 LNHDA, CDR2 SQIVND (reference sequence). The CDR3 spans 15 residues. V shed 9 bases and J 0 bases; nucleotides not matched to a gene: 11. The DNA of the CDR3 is TGTGCCAGGCGTCTTCCTCGGGACAGCTCCTACGAGCAGTACGTC. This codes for CARRLPRDSSYEQYV.

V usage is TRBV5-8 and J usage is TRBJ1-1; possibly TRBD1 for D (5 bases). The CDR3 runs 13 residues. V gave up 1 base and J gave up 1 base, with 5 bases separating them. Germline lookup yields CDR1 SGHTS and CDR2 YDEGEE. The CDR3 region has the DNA TGTGCCAGCAGCTTGACAGGGAACACTGAAGCTTTCTTT. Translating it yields CASSLTGNTEAFF.

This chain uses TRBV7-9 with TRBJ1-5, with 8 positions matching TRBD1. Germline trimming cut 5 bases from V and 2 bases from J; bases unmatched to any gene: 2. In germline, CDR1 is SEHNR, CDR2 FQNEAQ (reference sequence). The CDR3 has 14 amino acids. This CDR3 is CASSGQGGNQPQHF. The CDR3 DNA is TGTGCCAGCAGCGGACAGGGCGGCAATCAGCCCCAGCATTTT. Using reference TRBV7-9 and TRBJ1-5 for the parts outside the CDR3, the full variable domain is DTGVSQNPRHKITKRGQNVTFRCDPISEHNRLYWYRQTLGQGPEFLTYFQNEAQLEKSRLLSDRFSAERPKGSFSTLEIQRTEQGDSAMYLCASSGQGGNQPQHFGDGTRLSIL.

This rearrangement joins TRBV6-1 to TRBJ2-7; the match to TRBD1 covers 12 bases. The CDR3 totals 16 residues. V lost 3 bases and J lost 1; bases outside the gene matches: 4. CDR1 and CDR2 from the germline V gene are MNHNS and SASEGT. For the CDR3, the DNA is TGTGCCAGCAGTGAGGTGGGACAGGGGGCATCCTACGAGCAGTACGTC. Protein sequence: CASSEVGQGASYEQYV.

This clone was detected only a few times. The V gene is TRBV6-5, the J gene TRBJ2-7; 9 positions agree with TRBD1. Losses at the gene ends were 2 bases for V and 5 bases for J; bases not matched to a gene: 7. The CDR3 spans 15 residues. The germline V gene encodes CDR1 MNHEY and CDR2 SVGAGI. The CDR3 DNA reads TGTGCCAGCAGTTACGGGGGGACAGGGTCGGACGAGCAGTACTTC. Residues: CASSYGGTGSDEQYF.

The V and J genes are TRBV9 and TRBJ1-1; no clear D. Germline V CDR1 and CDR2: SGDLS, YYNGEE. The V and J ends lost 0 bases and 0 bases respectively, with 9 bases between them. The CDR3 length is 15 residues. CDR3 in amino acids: CASSVDPNMNTEAFF. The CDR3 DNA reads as TGTGCCAGCAGCGTAGACCCAAACATGAACACTGAAGCTTTCTTT.

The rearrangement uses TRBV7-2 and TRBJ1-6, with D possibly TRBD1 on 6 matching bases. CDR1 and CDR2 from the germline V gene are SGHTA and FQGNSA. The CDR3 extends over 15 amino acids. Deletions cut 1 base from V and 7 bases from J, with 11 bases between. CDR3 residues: CASSLEGTRNSPLHF. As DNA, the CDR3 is TGTGCCAGCAGCTTAGAGGGGACAAGAAATTCACCCCTCCACTTT.

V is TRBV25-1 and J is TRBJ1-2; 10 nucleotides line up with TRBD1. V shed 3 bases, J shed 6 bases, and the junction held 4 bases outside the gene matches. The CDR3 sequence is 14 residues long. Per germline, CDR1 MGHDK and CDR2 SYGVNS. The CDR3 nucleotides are TGTGCCAGCAGTGAGTGGGGACAGGGGCATGGCTACACCTTC. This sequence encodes CASSEWGQGHGYTF.

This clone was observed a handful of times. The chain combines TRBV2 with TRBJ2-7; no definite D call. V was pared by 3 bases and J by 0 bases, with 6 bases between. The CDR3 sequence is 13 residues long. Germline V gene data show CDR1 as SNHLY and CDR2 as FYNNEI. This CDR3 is CASSEVSSYEQYF. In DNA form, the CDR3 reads TGTGCCAGCAGTGAGGTCAGCTCCTACGAGCAGTACTTC.

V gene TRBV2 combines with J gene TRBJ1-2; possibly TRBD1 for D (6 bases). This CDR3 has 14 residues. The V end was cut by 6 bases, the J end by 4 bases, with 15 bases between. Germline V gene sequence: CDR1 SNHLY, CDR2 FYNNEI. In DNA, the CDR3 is TGTGCCAGCAGCGTATACAGGGTTGGCTATGGCTACACCTTC. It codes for CASSVYRVGYGYTF.

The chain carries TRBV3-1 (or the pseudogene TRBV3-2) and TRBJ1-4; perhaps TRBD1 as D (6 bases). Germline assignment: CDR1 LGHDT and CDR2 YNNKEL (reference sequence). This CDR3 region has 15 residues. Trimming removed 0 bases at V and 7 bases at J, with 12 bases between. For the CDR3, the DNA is TGTGCCAGCAGCCAAGATGGCAGGGGAAGTGAAAAACTGTTTTTT. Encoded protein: CASSQDGRGSEKLFF.

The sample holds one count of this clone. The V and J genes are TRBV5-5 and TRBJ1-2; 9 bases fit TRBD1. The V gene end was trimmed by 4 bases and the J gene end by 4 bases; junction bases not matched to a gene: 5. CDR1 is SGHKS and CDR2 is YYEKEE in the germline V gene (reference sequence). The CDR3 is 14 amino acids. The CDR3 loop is CASSRDRAFYGYTF. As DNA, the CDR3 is TGTGCCAGCAGCCGGGACAGGGCTTTCTATGGCTACACCTTC.

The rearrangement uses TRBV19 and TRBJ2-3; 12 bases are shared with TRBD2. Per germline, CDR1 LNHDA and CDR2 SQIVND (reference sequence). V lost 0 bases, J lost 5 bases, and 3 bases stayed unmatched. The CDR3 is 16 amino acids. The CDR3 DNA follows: TGTGCCAGTAGTATAGATCCGACTAGCGGGAGAGATACGCAGTATTTT. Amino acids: CASSIDPTSGRDTQYF. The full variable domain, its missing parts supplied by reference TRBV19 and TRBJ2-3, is DGGITQSPKYLFRKEGQNVTLSCEQNLNHDAMYWYRQDPGQGLRLIYYSQIVNDFQKGDIAEGYSVSREKKESFPLTVTSAQKNPTAFYLCASSIDPTSGRDTQYFGPGTRLTVL.

CDR3 sequence: CASSLQGAGNTIYF. The DNA for the CDR3 is TGCGCCAGCAGCCTCCAGGGGGCTGGAAACACCATATATTTT. The chain combines TRBV5-1 with TRBJ1-3; TRBD1 matches at 7 bases. There are 14 residues in the CDR3. The trim removed 4 bases at V and 2 bases at J, leaving 3 bases unmatched. Germline V gene sequence: CDR1 SGHRS, CDR2 YFSETQ.

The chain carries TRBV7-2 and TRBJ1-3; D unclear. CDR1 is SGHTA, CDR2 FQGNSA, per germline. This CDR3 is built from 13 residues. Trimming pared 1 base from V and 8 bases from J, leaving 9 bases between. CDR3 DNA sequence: TGTGCCAGCAGCTTAGTACAGAGGGACACCATATATTTT. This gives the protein CASSLVQRDTIYF.

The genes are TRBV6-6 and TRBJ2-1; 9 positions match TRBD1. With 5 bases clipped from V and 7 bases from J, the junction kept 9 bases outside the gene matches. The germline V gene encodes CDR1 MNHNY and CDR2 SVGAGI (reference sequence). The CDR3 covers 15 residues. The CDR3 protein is CASSGVGTGMNEQFF. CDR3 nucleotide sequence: TGTGCCAGCAGTGGGGTGGGGACAGGGATGAATGAGCAGTTCTTC.

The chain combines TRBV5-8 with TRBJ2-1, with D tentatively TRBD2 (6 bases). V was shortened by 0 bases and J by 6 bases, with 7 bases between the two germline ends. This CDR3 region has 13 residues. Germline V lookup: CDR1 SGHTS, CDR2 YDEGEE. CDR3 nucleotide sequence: TGTGCCAGCAGCTTGGTGGGGGGCAATGAGCAGTTCTTC. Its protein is CASSLVGGNEQFF.

As DNA, the CDR3 is TGCAGCGTGGAGGAGGGCAGCAGAACTGAAGCTTTCTTT. This encodes CSVEEGSRTEAFF. The chain has TRBV29-1 and TRBJ1-1; the D is unclear. The CDR3 has 13 amino acids. Trimming removed 6 bases at V and 5 bases at J, with 16 bases between. Germline V gene lookup returns CDR1 SQVTM and CDR2 ANQGSEA.

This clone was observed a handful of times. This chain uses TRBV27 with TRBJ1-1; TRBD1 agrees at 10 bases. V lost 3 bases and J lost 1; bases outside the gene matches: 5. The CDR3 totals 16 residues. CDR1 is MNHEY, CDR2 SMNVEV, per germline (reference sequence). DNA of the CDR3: TGTGCCAGCAGTTTGTTGACAGGGGGCGGGAACACTGAAGCTTTCTTT. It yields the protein CASSLLTGGGNTEAFF.

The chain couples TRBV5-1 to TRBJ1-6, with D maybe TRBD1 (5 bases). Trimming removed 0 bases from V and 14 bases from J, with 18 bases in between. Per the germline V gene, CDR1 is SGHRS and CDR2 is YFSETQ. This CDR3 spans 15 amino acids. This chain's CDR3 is CASSLGDGGRRALHF. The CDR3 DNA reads TGCGCCAGCAGCTTGGGGGACGGCGGCAGGAGGGCCCTCCACTTT. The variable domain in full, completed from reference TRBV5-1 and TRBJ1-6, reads KAGVTQTPRYLIKTRGQQVTLSCSPISGHRSVSWYQQTPGQGLQFLFEYFSETQRNKGNFPGRFSGRQFSNSRSEMNVSTLELGDSALYLCASSLGDGGRRALHFGNGTRLTVT.

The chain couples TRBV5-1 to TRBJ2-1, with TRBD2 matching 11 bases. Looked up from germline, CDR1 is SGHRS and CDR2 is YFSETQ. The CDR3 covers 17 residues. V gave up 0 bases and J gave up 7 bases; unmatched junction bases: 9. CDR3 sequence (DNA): TGCGCCAGCAGCTTGGCCGTTTTTAGCGGGGGGGAAAATGAGCAGTTCTTC. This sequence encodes CASSLAVFSGGENEQFF.

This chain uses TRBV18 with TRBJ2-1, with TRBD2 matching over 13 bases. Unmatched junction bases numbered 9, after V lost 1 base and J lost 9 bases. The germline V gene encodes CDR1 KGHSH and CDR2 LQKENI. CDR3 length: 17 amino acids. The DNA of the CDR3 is TGTGCCAGCTCACCACGAGTGTGGACTAGCGGGAGAAGTGAGCAGTTCTTC. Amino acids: CASSPRVWTSGRSEQFF.

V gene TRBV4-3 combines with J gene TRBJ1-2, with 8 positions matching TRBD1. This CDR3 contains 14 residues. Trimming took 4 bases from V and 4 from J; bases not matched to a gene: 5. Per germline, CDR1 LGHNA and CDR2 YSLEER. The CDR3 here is CASSPGQGIYGYTF. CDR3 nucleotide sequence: TGCGCCAGCAGCCCCGGACAGGGTATCTATGGCTACACCTTC.

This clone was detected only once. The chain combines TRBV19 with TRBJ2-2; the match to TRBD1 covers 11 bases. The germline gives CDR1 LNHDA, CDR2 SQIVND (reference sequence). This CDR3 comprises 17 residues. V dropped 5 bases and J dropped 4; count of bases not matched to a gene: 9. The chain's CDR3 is CASSLTSGTGGTGELFF. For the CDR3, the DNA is TGTGCCAGTAGTCTCACATCCGGGACAGGGGGCACCGGGGAGCTGTTTTTT.

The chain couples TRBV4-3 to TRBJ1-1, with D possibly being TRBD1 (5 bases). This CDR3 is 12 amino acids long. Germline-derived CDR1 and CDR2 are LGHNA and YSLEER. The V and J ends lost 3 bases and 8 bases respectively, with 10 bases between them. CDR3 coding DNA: TGCGCCAGCAGCCATCCGGGGGGGGAAGCTTTCTTT. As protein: CASSHPGGEAFF.

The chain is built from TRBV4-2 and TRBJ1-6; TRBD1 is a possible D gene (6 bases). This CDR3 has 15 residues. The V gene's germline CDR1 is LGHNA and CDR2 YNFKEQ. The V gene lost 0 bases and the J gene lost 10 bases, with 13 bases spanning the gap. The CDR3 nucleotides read TGTGCCAGCAGCCAAGAATCTGGGACACTATCACCCCTCCACTTT. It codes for CASSQESGTLSPLHF.

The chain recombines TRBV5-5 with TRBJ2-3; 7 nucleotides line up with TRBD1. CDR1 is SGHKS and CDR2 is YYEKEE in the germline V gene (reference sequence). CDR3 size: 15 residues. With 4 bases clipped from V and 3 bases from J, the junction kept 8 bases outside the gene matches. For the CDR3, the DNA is TGTGCCAGCAGCCAAAACAGGGGCCGGACAGATACGCAGTATTTT. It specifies CASSQNRGRTDTQYF.

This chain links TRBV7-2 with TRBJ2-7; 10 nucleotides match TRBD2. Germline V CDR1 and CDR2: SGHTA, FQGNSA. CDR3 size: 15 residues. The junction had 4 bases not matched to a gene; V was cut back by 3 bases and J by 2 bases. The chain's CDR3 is CASSFGTSDTYEQYF. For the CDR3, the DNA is TGTGCCAGCAGCTTCGGGACTAGCGACACCTACGAGCAGTACTTC.

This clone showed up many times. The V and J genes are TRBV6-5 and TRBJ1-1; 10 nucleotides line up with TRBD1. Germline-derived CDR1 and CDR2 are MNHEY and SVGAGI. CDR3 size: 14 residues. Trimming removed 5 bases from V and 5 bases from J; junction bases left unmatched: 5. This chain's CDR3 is CASSRQGAGTEAFF. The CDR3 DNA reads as TGTGCCAGCAGTCGACAGGGGGCCGGGACTGAAGCTTTCTTT.

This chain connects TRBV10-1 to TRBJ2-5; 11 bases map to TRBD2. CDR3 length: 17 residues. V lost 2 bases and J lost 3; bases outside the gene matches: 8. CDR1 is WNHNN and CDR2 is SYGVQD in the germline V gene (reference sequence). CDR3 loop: CASSESPGLAAKETQYF. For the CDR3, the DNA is TGCGCCAGCAGTGAGAGCCCGGGACTAGCGGCTAAAGAGACCCAGTACTTC.

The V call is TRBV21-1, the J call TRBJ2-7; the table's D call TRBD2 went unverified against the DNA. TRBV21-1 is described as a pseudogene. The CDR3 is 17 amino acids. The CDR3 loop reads CASSFEGLTKYYYEQYV. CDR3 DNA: TGTGCCAGCAGTTTCGAGGGACTAACCAAATATTACTACGAGCAGTACGTC.